The clone carrying this T cell receptor beta chain was found a few times. A mixed TRB-A/B primer pool amplified rearranged TRB by multiplex touch-down PCR. TCRdb independently ran MiXCR on the multiplex PCR reads; one entry per CDR3 protein. The repertoire includes about 9,200 distinct CDR3 sequences, approximately 35% of them detected once, and 10% to 15% sits in the top ten. This sample was included in a study of T cell repertoires in aging, cancer and after chemotherapy. About the study: Over several months to years, re-sampled healthy donor repertoires clearly shared clones.

TCR beta rearrangements were amplified from peripheral blood genomic DNA. The CDR3 runs 13 residues. The germline gives CDR1 SGHNT, CDR2 YYREEE (reference sequence). The V and J ends lost 0 bases and 5 bases respectively, with 8 bases between them. V gene TRBV5-4 combines with J gene TRBJ1-2; D is unresolved. This receptor was taken from a human donor in good health. The donor label of this sample is uncertain. Sequencing was performed on blood. The CDR3 nucleotides are TGTGCCAGCAGCTTGGCCACGGGTTATGGCTACACCTTC. It is translated as CASSLATGYGYTF.